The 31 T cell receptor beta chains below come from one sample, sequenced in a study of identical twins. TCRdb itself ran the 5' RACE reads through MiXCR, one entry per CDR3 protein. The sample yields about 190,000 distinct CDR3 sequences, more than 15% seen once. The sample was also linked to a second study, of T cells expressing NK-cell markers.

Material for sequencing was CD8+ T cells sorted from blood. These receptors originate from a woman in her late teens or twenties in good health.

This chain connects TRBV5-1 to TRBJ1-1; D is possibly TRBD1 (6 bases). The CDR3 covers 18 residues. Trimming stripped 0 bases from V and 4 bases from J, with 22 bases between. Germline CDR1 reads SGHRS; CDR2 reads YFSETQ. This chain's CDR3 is CASSLGYIQGNGGTEAFF. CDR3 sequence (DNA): TGCGCCAGCAGCTTGGGTTACATCCAGGGGAATGGTGGCACTGAAGCTTTCTTT. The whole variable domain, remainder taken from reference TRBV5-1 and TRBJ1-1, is KAGVTQTPRYLIKTRGQQVTLSCSPISGHRSVSWYQQTPGQGLQFLFEYFSETQRNKGNFPGRFSGRQFSNSRSEMNVSTLELGDSALYLCASSLGYIQGNGGTEAFFGQGTRLTVV.

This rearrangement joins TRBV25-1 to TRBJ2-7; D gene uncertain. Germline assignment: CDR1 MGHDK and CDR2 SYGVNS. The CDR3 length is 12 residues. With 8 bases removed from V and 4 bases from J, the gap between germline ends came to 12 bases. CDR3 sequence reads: CASRAPRYEQYF. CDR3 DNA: TGTGCCAGCCGGGCCCCGCGTTACGAGCAGTACTTC.

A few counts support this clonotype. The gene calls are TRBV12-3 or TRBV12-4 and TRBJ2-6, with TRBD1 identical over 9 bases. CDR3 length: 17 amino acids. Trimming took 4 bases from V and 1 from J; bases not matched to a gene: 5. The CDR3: CASSWTGAQSGANVLTF. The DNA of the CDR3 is TGTGCCAGCAGTTGGACAGGGGCGCAATCTGGGGCCAACGTCCTGACTTTC.

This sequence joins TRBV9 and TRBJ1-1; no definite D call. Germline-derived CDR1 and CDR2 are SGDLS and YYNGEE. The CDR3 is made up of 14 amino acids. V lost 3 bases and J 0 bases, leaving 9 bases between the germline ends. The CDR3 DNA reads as TGTGCCAGCAGCGGGAGCGGTGTGAACACTGAAGCTTTCTTT. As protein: CASSGSGVNTEAFF.

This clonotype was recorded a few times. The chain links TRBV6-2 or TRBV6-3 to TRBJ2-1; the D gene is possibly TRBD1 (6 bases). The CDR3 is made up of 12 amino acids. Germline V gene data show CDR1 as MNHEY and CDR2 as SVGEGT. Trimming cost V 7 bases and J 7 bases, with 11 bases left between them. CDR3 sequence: CASNRVRNEQFF. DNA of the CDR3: TGTGCCAGCAACAGGGTCAGGAATGAGCAGTTCTTC.

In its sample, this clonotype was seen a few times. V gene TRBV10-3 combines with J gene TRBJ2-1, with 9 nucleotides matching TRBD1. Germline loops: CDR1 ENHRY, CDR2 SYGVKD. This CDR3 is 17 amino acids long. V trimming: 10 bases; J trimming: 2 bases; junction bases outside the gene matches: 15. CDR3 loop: CATSSPRTGDPYNEQFF. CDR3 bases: TGTGCCACCTCCTCGCCCAGGACAGGGGACCCCTACAATGAGCAGTTCTTC.

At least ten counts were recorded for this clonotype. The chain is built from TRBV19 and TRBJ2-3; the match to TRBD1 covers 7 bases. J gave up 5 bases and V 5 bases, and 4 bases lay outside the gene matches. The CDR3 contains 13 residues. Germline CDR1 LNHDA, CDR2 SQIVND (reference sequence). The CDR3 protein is CASSSYRGDTQYF. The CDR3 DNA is TGTGCCAGTAGTTCGTACAGGGGAGATACGCAGTATTTT.

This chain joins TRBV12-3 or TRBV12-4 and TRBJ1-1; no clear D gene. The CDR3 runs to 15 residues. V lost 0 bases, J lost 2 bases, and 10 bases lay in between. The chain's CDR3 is CASSLARGANTEAFF. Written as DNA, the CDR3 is TGTGCCAGCAGTTTAGCGCGAGGAGCCAACACTGAAGCTTTCTTT.

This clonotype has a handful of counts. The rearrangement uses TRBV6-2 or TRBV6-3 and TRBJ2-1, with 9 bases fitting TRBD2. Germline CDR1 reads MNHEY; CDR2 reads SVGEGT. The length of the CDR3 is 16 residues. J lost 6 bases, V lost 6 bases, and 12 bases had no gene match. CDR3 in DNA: TGTGCCAGCAGCCCCCCCGAGCGGGAGGAAGGCAATGAGCAGTTCTTC. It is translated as CASSPPEREEGNEQFF.

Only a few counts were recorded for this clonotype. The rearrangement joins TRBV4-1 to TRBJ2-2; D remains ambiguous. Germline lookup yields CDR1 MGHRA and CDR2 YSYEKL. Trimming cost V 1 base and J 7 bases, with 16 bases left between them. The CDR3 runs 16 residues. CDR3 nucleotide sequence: TGCGCCAGCAGCCAAGCCAACTCCCTTTTGGGCGGGGAGCTGTTTTTT. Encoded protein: CASSQANSLLGGELFF.

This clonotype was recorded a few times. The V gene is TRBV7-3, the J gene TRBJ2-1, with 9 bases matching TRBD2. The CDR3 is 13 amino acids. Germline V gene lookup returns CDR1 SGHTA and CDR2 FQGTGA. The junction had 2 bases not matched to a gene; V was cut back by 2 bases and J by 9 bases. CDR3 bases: TGTGCCAGCAGCTTACTAGCGGGGAGTGAGCAGTTCTTC. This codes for CASSLLAGSEQFF.

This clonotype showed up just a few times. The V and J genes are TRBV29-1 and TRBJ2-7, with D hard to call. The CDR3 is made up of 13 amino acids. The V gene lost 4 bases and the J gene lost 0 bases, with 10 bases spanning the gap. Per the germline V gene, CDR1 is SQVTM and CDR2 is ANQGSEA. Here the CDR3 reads CSVVGLSSYEQYF. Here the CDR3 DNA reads TGCAGCGTTGTGGGCCTAAGCTCCTACGAGCAGTACTTC.

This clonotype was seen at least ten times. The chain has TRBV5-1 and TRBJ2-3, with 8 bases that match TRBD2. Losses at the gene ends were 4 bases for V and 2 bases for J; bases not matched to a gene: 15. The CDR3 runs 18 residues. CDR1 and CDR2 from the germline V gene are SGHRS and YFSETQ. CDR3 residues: CASSKAAGAQASTDTQYF. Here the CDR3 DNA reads TGCGCCAGCAGCAAGGCAGCGGGGGCGCAGGCGTCCACAGATACGCAGTATTTT.

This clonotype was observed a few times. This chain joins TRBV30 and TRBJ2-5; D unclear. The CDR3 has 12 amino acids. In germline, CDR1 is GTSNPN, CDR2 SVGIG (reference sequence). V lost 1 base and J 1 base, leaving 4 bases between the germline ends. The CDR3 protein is CAWSGSQETQYF. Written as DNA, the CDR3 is TGTGCCTGGAGTGGGAGCCAAGAGACCCAGTACTTC.

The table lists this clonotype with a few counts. The CDR3 is CASSWGQGGAFF. The CDR3 nucleotides read TGTGCCAGCAGCTGGGGCCAGGGGGGGGCTTTCTTT. The J gene is TRBJ1-1, the V gene TRBV5-6; TRBD1 aligns across 7 bases. The CDR3 has 12 residues. CDR1 is SGHDT and CDR2 is YYEEEE in the germline V gene. Trimming took 3 bases from V and 11 from J; bases not matched to a gene: 7.

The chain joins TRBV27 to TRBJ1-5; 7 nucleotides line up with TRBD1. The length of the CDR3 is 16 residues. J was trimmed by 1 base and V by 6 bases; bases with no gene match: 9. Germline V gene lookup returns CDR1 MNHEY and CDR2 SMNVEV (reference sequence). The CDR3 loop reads CASSPIPGGSNQPQHF. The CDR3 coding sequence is TGTGCCAGCAGCCCTATCCCAGGGGGAAGCAATCAGCCCCAGCATTTT.

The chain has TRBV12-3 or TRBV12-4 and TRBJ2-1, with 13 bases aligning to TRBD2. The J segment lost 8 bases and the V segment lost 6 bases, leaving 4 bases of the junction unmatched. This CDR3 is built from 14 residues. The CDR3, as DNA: TGTGCCAGCAGACTTGGACTAGCGGGGGATGAGCAGTTCTTC. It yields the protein CASRLGLAGDEQFF.

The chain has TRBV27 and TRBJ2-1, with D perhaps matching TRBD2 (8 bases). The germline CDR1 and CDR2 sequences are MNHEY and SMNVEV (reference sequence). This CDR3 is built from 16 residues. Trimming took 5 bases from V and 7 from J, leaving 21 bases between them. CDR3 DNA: TGTGCCAGCAGTCAGGGCGGGGGGACAGCCAGTAATGAGCAGTTCTTC. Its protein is CASSQGGGTASNEQFF.

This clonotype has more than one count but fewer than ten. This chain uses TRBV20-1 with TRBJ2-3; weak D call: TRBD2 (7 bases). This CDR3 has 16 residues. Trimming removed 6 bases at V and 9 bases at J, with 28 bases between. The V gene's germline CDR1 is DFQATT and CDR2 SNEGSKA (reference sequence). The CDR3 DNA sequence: TGCAGTGCAGGGGATGGCGGGGGCCCCGAAAAAAGAACGCAGTATTTT. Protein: CSAGDGGGPEKRTQYF.

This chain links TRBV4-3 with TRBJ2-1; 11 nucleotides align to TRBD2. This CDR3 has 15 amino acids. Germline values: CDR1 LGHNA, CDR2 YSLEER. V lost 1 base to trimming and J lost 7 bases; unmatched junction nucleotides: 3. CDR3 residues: CASSQGWTSGNEQFF. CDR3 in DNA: TGCGCCAGCAGCCAAGGGTGGACTAGCGGGAATGAGCAGTTCTTC.

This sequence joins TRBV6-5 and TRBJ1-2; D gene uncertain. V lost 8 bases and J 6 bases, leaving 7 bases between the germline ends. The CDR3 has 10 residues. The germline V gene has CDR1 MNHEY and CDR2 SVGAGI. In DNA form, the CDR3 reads TGTGCCAGCTACAGTAATGGCTACACCTTC. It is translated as CASYSNGYTF.

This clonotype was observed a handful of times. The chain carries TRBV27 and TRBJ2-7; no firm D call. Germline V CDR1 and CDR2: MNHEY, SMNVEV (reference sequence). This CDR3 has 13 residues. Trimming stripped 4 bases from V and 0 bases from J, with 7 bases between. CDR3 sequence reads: CASSYSSSYEQYF. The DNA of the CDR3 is TGTGCCAGCAGTTACAGTAGCTCCTACGAGCAGTACTTC.

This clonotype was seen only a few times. CDR3 loop: CASSSFAGPPSNYGYTF. CDR3 DNA: TGTGCCAGCAGCTCCTTTGCCGGGCCCCCTTCAAACTATGGCTACACCTTC. This chain joins TRBV7-8 and TRBJ1-2; no clear D. V was shortened by 4 bases and J by 2 bases, with 20 bases between the two germline ends. Germline CDR1 and CDR2: SGHVS and FQNEAQ. The CDR3 has 17 amino acids. The full variable domain, in which reference TRBV7-8 and TRBJ1-2 provide the parts outside the CDR3, is GAGVSQSPRYKVAKRGQDVALRCDPISGHVSLFWYQQALGQGPEFLTYFQNEAQLDKSGLPSDRFFAERPEGSVSTLKIQRTQQEDSAVYLCASSSFAGPPSNYGYTFGSGTRLTVV.

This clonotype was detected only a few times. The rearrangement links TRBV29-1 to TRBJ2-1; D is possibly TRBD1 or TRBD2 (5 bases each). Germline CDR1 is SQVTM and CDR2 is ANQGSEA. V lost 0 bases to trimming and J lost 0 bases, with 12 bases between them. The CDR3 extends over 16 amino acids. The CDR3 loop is CSVEDPGASSYNEQFF. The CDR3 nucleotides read TGCAGCGTTGAAGATCCCGGGGCTAGCTCCTACAATGAGCAGTTCTTC.

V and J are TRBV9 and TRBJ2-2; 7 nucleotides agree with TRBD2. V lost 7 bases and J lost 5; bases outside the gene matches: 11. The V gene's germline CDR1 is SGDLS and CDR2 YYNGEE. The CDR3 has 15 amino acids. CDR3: CASGEGRGETGELFF. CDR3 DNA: TGTGCCAGCGGGGAGGGGAGAGGGGAAACCGGGGAGCTGTTTTTT.

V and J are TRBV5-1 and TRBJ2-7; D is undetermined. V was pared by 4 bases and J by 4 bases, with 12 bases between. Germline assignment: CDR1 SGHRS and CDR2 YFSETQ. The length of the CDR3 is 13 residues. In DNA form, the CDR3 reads TGCGCCAGCAGCCCCCCGAATTCATACGAGCAGTACTTC. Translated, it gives CASSPPNSYEQYF. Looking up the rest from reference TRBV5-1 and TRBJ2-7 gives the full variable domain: KAGVTQTPRYLIKTRGQQVTLSCSPISGHRSVSWYQQTPGQGLQFLFEYFSETQRNKGNFPGRFSGRQFSNSRSEMNVSTLELGDSALYLCASSPPNSYEQYFGPGTRLTVT.

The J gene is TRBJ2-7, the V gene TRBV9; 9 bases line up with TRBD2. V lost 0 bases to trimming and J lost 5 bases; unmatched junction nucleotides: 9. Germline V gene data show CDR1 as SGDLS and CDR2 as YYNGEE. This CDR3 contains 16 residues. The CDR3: CASSVASGTSTDEQYF. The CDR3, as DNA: TGTGCCAGCAGCGTAGCCTCCGGGACTAGCACAGACGAGCAGTACTTC.

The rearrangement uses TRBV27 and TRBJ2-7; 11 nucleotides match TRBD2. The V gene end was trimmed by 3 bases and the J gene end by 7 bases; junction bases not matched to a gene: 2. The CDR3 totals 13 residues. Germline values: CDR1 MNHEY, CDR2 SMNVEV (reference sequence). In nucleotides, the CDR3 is TGTGCCAGCAGTTTCGGGACTAGCGGTGAGCAGTACTTC. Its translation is CASSFGTSGEQYF.

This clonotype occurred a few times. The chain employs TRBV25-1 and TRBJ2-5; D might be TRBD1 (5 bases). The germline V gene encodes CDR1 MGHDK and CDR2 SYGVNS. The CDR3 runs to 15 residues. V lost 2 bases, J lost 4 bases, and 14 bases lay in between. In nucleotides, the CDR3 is TGTGCCAGCAGTGAACTCTTGTGGGGCCGAGAGACCCAGTACTTC. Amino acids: CASSELLWGRETQYF.

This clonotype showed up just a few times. CDR3 sequence (DNA): TGTGCCAGCAGCCAAGACGGACTGAACAATGAGCAGTTCTTC. It encodes CASSQDGLNNEQFF. The chain carries TRBV3-1 and TRBJ2-1, with a weak D call TRBD2 (5 bases). V was pared by 0 bases and J by 5 bases, with 8 bases between. Germline-derived CDR1 and CDR2 are LGHDT and YNNKEL (reference sequence). This CDR3 spans 14 amino acids.

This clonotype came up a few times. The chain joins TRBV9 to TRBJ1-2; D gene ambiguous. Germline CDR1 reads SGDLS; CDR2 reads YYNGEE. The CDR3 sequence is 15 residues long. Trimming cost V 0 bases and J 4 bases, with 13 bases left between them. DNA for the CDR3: TGTGCCAGCAGCGTAGACGTTATCGGAACCTATGGCTACACCTTC. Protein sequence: CASSVDVIGTYGYTF.